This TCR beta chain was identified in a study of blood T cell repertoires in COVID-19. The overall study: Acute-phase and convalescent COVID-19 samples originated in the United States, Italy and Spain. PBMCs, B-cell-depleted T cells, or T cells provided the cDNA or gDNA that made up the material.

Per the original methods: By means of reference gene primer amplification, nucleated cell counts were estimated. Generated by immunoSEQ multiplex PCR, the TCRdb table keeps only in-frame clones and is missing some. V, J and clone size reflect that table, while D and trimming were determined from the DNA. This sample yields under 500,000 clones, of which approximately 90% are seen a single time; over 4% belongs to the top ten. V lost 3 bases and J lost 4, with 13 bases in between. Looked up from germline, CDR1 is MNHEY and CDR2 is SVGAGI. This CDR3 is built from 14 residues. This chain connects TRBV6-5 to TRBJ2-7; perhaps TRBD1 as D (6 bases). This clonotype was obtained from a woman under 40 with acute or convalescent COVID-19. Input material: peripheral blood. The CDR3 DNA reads TGTGCCAGCAGTTATTTCCAGGGGAAATACGAGCAGTACTTC. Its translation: CASSYFQGKYEQYF.